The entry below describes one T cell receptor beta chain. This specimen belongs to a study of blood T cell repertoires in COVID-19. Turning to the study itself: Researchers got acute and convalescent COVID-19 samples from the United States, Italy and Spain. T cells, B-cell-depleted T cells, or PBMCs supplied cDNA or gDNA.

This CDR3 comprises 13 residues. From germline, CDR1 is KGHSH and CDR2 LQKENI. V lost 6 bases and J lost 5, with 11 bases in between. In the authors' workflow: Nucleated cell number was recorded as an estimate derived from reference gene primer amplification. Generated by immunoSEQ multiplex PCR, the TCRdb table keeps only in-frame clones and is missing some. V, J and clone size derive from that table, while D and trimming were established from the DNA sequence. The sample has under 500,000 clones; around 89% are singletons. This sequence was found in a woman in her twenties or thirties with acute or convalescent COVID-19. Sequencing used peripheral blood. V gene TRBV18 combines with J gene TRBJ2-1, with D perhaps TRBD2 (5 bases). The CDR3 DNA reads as TGTGCCAGCTCCTTCGGACTCGACAATGAGCAGTTCTTC. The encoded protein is CASSFGLDNEQFF.